A selection of T cell receptor beta chains follows, all from one sample in a study of shared clonotypes between healthy human individuals. Sequencing used immunoSEQ multiplex PCR; TCRdb keeps in-frame clones, though not all of them. The sample records 500,000 or so clones, around 96% being singletons. Sequences were obtained from naive CD4+ T cells sorted from blood. Source of these receptors: a woman aged 25 to 39 in good health. CDR3s include the opening cysteine and the closing phenylalanine or tryptophan. The order of the fields is clone size, J gene, V gene, D gene, CDR3 DNA, CDR3 protein. D genes are given only for firm matches. Clone size is shown for a subset of rows, as once, few, many or a class of expanded clone.

abundance: -
j_gene: TRBJ2-3
v_gene: TRBV7-9
d_gene: -
CDR3nt: TGTGCCAGCAGCTTAGTCGGGACTAGCACAGATACGCAGTATTTT
CDR3aa: CASSLVGTSTDTQYF

abundance: -
j_gene: TRBJ2-7
v_gene: TRBV5-4
d_gene: TRBD2
CDR3nt: TGTGCCAGCAGTTCCCTAGCGGGAGGGCCCGGGGAGCAGTACTTC
CDR3aa: CASSSLAGGPGEQYF

abundance: -
j_gene: TRBJ2-5
v_gene: TRBV7-3
d_gene: -
CDR3nt: TGTGCCAGCAGCTTAACAGCGGCCAGTTCGGAGACCCAGTACTTC
CDR3aa: CASSLTAASSETQYF

abundance: -
j_gene: TRBJ2-3
v_gene: TRBV6-1
d_gene: TRBD2
CDR3nt: TGTGCCAGCAGTGGCTCACTAGCGGGATGGACAGATACGCAGTATTTT
CDR3aa: CASSGSLAGWTDTQYF

abundance: -
j_gene: TRBJ2-7
v_gene: TRBV28
d_gene: -
CDR3nt: TGTGCCAGCAGCGGGCCCGGCGAGACCTACGAGCAGTACTTC
CDR3aa: CASSGPGETYEQYF

abundance: -
j_gene: TRBJ2-1
v_gene: TRBV5-1
d_gene: TRBD1
CDR3nt: TGCGCCAGCAGCTTGTTTGGGACAGGGGGTCCGGGTGAGCAGTTCTTC
CDR3aa: CASSLFGTGGPGEQFF

abundance: -
j_gene: TRBJ2-2
v_gene: TRBV6-1
d_gene: TRBD2
CDR3nt: TGTGCCAGCAGGAGACTAGCGGTTAACACCGGGGAGCTGTTTTTT
CDR3aa: CASRRLAVNTGELFF

abundance: -
j_gene: TRBJ2-7
v_gene: TRBV29-1
d_gene: TRBD1
CDR3nt: TGCAGCGCTTTAACAGGGGTGGGCGAGCAGTACTTC
CDR3aa: CSALTGVGEQYF

abundance: -
j_gene: TRBJ1-2
v_gene: TRBV20-1
d_gene: -
CDR3nt: TGCAGTGCTCCAGGGGTTAACGGCTACACCTTC
CDR3aa: CSAPGVNGYTF

abundance: -
j_gene: TRBJ2-2
v_gene: TRBV6-5
d_gene: TRBD1
CDR3nt: TGTGCCAGCAGTAGGGACAGGGCTACCACCGGGGAGCTGTTTTTT
CDR3aa: CASSRDRATTGELFF

abundance: -
j_gene: TRBJ1-4
v_gene: TRBV7-6
d_gene: -
CDR3nt: TGTGCCAGCAGCTTAGGCCAGGGATGGGAAAAACTGTTTTTT
CDR3aa: CASSLGQGWEKLFF

abundance: -
j_gene: TRBJ1-4
v_gene: TRBV28
d_gene: -
CDR3nt: TGTGCCAGCAGTTTCGGGGGTGCTAATGAAAAACTGTTTTTT
CDR3aa: CASSFGGANEKLFF

abundance: -
j_gene: TRBJ2-7
v_gene: TRBV11-3
d_gene: -
CDR3nt: TGTGCCAGCAGCTTGAACGGGGAATCCTACGAGCAGTACTTC
CDR3aa: CASSLNGESYEQYF

abundance: once
j_gene: TRBJ2-5
v_gene: TRBV9
d_gene: -
CDR3nt: TGTGCCAGCAGCGTAGCTACAGTACAAGAGACCCAGTACTTC
CDR3aa: CASSVATVQETQYF

abundance: -
j_gene: TRBJ1-5
v_gene: TRBV28
d_gene: -
CDR3nt: TGTGCCAGCAGTTTATGGGGCTGGCTGCCGAATCTTAGCAATCAGCCCCAGCATTTT
CDR3aa: CASSLWGWLPNLSNQPQHF

abundance: -
j_gene: TRBJ2-3
v_gene: TRBV6-5
d_gene: -
CDR3nt: TGTGCCAGCAGTTACGCTTTGTGGGGGGATACGCAGTATTTT
CDR3aa: CASSYALWGDTQYF

abundance: -
j_gene: TRBJ1-1
v_gene: TRBV6-1
d_gene: -
CDR3nt: TGTGCCAGCAGTGAACCATTGCCGGGGCTCACTGAAGCTTTCTTT
CDR3aa: CASSEPLPGLTEAFF

abundance: -
j_gene: TRBJ2-7
v_gene: TRBV10-3
d_gene: -
CDR3nt: TGTGCCATCGGCGCCAGGGAGAACGACGAGCAGTACTTC
CDR3aa: CAIGARENDEQYF

abundance: -
j_gene: TRBJ1-1
v_gene: TRBV7-9
d_gene: -
CDR3nt: TGTGCCAGCAGCTTAGCCTCCGGGCCGCGGGCTTTCTTT
CDR3aa: CASSLASGPRAFF

abundance: -
j_gene: TRBJ2-5
v_gene: TRBV5-1
d_gene: -
CDR3nt: TGCGCCAGCAGCTTGACTAGCCAAGAGACCCAGTACTTC
CDR3aa: CASSLTSQETQYF

abundance: once
j_gene: TRBJ2-3
v_gene: TRBV2
d_gene: -
CDR3nt: TGTGCCAGCAGTTCTGGGGAGGCAACAGATACGCAGTATTTT
CDR3aa: CASSSGEATDTQYF

abundance: -
j_gene: TRBJ2-5
v_gene: TRBV11-2
d_gene: -
CDR3nt: TGTGCCAGCAGCCCCCCAGGGGCCCAAGAGACCCAGTACTTC
CDR3aa: CASSPPGAQETQYF

abundance: -
j_gene: TRBJ2-2
v_gene: TRBV30
d_gene: TRBD2
CDR3nt: TGTGCCTGTCGACTAGCGGGAGGTTTCACCGGGGAGCTGTTTTTT
CDR3aa: CACRLAGGFTGELFF

abundance: -
j_gene: TRBJ2-1
v_gene: TRBV7-6
d_gene: TRBD2
CDR3nt: TGTGCCAGCAGTTTAGCGGGAGCGCCCATTGGCGAGCAGTTCTTC
CDR3aa: CASSLAGAPIGEQFF

abundance: -
j_gene: TRBJ2-6
v_gene: TRBV6-1
d_gene: -
CDR3nt: TGTGCCAGCAGTGTTTACACGTCGGGTGGGGCCAACGTCCTGACTTTC
CDR3aa: CASSVYTSGGANVLTF

abundance: -
j_gene: TRBJ2-1
v_gene: TRBV7-9
d_gene: TRBD1
CDR3nt: TGTGCCAGCAGCTTATGGACAGGGGGTAACAATGAGCAGTTCTTC
CDR3aa: CASSLWTGGNNEQFF

abundance: -
j_gene: TRBJ1-3
v_gene: TRBV2
d_gene: -
CDR3nt: TGTGCCAGCAGAAGGACAGCTGGAAACACCATATATTTT
CDR3aa: CASRRTAGNTIYF

abundance: -
j_gene: TRBJ2-4
v_gene: TRBV6-1
d_gene: -
CDR3nt: TGTGCCAGCAGTGAATCGCCGGTGGGAGCCAAAAACATTCAGTACTTC
CDR3aa: CASSESPVGAKNIQYF

abundance: -
j_gene: TRBJ1-1
v_gene: TRBV5-1
d_gene: -
CDR3nt: TGCGCCAGCAGCCTCGGACCCGAGTCTGAAGCTTTCTTT
CDR3aa: CASSLGPESEAFF

abundance: -
j_gene: TRBJ1-5
v_gene: TRBV28
d_gene: -
CDR3nt: TGTGCCAGCAGTTTATTTACGGACAGCCAGGTTAGCAATCAGCCCCAGCATTTT
CDR3aa: CASSLFTDSQVSNQPQHF

abundance: -
j_gene: TRBJ2-7
v_gene: TRBV5-1
d_gene: -
CDR3nt: TGCGCCAGCAGCTTGGATCCGGCAGGCGAGCAGTACTTC
CDR3aa: CASSLDPAGEQYF

abundance: -
j_gene: TRBJ1-4
v_gene: TRBV10-2
d_gene: TRBD1
CDR3nt: TGCGCCAGCAAACCCACGGGACAGGGTGATGAAAAACTGTTTTTT
CDR3aa: CASKPTGQGDEKLFF

abundance: -
j_gene: TRBJ1-2
v_gene: TRBV2
d_gene: -
CDR3nt: TGTGCCAGCAGTACCAACAGGGTCGGTCCTAACTATGGCTACACCTTC
CDR3aa: CASSTNRVGPNYGYTF

abundance: -
j_gene: TRBJ1-2
v_gene: TRBV30
d_gene: -
CDR3nt: TGTGCCTGGACGGGAGACTACTATTTAAACTATGGCTACACCTTC
CDR3aa: CAWTGDYYLNYGYTF

abundance: -
j_gene: TRBJ1-1
v_gene: TRBV29-1
d_gene: -
CDR3nt: TGCAGCGCTCGTCTGGGGGGCTTCAACACTGAAGCTTTCTTT
CDR3aa: CSARLGGFNTEAFF

abundance: -
j_gene: TRBJ2-2
v_gene: TRBV5-1
d_gene: -
CDR3nt: TGCGCCAGCAGCGCCGCGGGACTGGCCCACACCGGGGAGCTGTTTTTT
CDR3aa: CASSAAGLAHTGELFF

abundance: -
j_gene: TRBJ1-5
v_gene: TRBV5-8
d_gene: -
CDR3nt: TGTGCCAGCAGGGGTCTGATCCATCAGCCCCAGCATTTT
CDR3aa: CASRGLIHQPQHF

abundance: once
j_gene: TRBJ1-2
v_gene: TRBV28
d_gene: -
CDR3nt: TGTGCCAGCAGTAGTACAGGGTCTTCTCCTGACTACACCTTC
CDR3aa: CASSSTGSSPDYTF

abundance: -
j_gene: TRBJ2-7
v_gene: TRBV28
d_gene: -
CDR3nt: TGTGCCAGCAGTTATGCAGGGGACTACGAGCAGTACTTC
CDR3aa: CASSYAGDYEQYF

abundance: -
j_gene: TRBJ1-2
v_gene: TRBV4-1
d_gene: -
CDR3nt: TGCGCCAGCAGCCAAGAGCCGACGGGGAGTGGGGGCTACACCTTC
CDR3aa: CASSQEPTGSGGYTF

abundance: -
j_gene: TRBJ2-5
v_gene: TRBV4-1
d_gene: -
CDR3nt: TGCGCCAGCAGTCCCGGCTCCGGGTACCAAGAGACCCAGTACTTC
CDR3aa: CASSPGSGYQETQYF

abundance: -
j_gene: TRBJ2-3
v_gene: TRBV5-4
d_gene: -
CDR3nt: TGTGCCAGCAGCTTGGGCCTAGAAAGCACAGATACGCAGTATTTT
CDR3aa: CASSLGLESTDTQYF

abundance: -
j_gene: TRBJ2-1
v_gene: TRBV4-1
d_gene: TRBD2
CDR3nt: TGCGCCAGCAGCCGCCAAACCGGGACTAGCGTATACAATGAGCAGTTCTTC
CDR3aa: CASSRQTGTSVYNEQFF

abundance: -
j_gene: TRBJ1-5
v_gene: TRBV28
d_gene: -
CDR3nt: TGTGCCAGCAGCCAGGGGCCGGGCAATCAGCCCCAGCATTTT
CDR3aa: CASSQGPGNQPQHF

abundance: -
j_gene: TRBJ2-7
v_gene: TRBV28
d_gene: -
CDR3nt: TGTGCCAGCAGTGGGGCCGGGACTGCTTCCTACGAGCAGTACTTC
CDR3aa: CASSGAGTASYEQYF

abundance: -
j_gene: TRBJ2-3
v_gene: TRBV4-2
d_gene: TRBD2
CDR3nt: TGTGCCAGCAGCCAAGTTTCGCGGGGGGGCGGGAGTGATACGCAGTATTTT
CDR3aa: CASSQVSRGGGSDTQYF

abundance: few
j_gene: TRBJ2-7
v_gene: TRBV7-7
d_gene: TRBD1
CDR3nt: TGTGCCAGCAGCGAGGGGACAGCACTATCCTACGAGCAGTACTTC
CDR3aa: CASSEGTALSYEQYF

abundance: -
j_gene: TRBJ2-3
v_gene: TRBV2
d_gene: -
CDR3nt: TGTGCCAGCACTAATGACAACACAGATACGCAGTATTTT
CDR3aa: CASTNDNTDTQYF

abundance: -
j_gene: TRBJ2-1
v_gene: TRBV6-6
d_gene: TRBD1
CDR3nt: TGTGCCAGCAGTTACCCGGCAGGGGGCTCGAATGAGCAGTTCTTC
CDR3aa: CASSYPAGGSNEQFF

abundance: -
j_gene: TRBJ2-7
v_gene: TRBV4-1
d_gene: TRBD2
CDR3nt: TGCGCCAGCAGCCAGAAACTAGCGGGAGTGTACGAGCAGTACTTC
CDR3aa: CASSQKLAGVYEQYF

abundance: -
j_gene: TRBJ2-1
v_gene: TRBV30
d_gene: -
CDR3nt: TGTGCCTGGAGTAAGGGCACCTACAATGAGCAGTTCTTC
CDR3aa: CAWSKGTYNEQFF

abundance: -
j_gene: TRBJ2-3
v_gene: TRBV7-8
d_gene: -
CDR3nt: TGTGCCAGCAGCTCGCTACTAGATGTCGCAGATACGCAGTATTTT
CDR3aa: CASSSLLDVADTQYF

abundance: -
j_gene: TRBJ2-7
v_gene: TRBV28
d_gene: TRBD1
CDR3nt: TGTGCCAGCAGTTTACGCGGGACAGGGAGCGACGAGCAGTACTTC
CDR3aa: CASSLRGTGSDEQYF

abundance: -
j_gene: TRBJ2-7
v_gene: TRBV5-8
d_gene: TRBD1
CDR3nt: TGTGCCAGCAGCACCGGGACAGGGGGATATCGCGACGAGCAGTACTTC
CDR3aa: CASSTGTGGYRDEQYF

abundance: -
j_gene: TRBJ1-1
v_gene: TRBV7-9
d_gene: -
CDR3nt: TGTGCCAGCAGCTTAGGTGAAGGCACTGAAGCTTTCTTT
CDR3aa: CASSLGEGTEAFF

abundance: once
j_gene: TRBJ2-2
v_gene: TRBV29-1
d_gene: -
CDR3nt: TGCAGCGTTGAGGAGAACACCGGGGAGCTGTTTTTT
CDR3aa: CSVEENTGELFF

abundance: -
j_gene: TRBJ2-2
v_gene: TRBV2
d_gene: -
CDR3nt: TGTGCCAGCAGTGTGGGTGCCAGCAACACCGGGGAGCTGTTTTTT
CDR3aa: CASSVGASNTGELFF

abundance: once
j_gene: TRBJ2-2
v_gene: TRBV2
d_gene: -
CDR3nt: TGTGCCAGCATAGTACAGGGGGGGACCGGGGAGCTGTTTTTT
CDR3aa: CASIVQGGTGELFF